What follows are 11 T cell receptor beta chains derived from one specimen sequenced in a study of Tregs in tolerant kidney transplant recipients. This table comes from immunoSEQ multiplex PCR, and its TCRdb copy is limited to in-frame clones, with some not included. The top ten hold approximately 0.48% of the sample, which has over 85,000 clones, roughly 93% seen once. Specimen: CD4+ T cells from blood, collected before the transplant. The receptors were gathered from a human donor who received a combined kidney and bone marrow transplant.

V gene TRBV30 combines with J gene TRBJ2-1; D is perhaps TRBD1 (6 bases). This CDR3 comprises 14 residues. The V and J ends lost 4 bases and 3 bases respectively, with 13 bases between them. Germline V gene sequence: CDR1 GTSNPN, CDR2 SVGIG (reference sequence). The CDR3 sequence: CAWIPRGDYNEQFF. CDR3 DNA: TGTGCCTGGATTCCCAGGGGTGACTACAATGAGCAGTTCTTC.

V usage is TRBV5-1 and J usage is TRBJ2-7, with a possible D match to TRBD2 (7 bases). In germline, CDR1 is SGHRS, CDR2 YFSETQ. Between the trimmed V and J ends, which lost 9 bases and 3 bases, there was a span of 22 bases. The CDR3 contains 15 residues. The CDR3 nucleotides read TGCGCCACCTCGACGGGGGGCGCAATAAGCTACGAGCAGTACTTC. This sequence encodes CATSTGGAISYEQYF.

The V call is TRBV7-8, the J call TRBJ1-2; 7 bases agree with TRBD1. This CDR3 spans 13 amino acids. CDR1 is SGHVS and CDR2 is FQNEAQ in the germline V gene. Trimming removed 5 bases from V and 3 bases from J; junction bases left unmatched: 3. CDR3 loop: CASSPDRDYGYTF. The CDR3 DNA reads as TGTGCCAGCAGCCCAGACAGGGACTATGGCTACACCTTC.

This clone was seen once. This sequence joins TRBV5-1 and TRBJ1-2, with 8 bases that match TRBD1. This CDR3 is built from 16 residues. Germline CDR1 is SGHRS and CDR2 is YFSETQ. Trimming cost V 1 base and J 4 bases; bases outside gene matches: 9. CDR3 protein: CASSLSGTGAGYGYTF. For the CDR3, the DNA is TGCGCCAGCAGCTTGTCAGGGACAGGAGCAGGCTATGGCTACACCTTC.

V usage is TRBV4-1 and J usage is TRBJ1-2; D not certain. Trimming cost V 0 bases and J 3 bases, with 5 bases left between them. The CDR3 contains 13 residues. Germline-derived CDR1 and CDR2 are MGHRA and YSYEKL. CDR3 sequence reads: CASSQDTDYGYTF. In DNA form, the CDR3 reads TGCGCCAGCAGCCAAGATACGGACTATGGCTACACCTTC.

CDR3 nucleotide sequence: TGTGCCACCAGCAGAGGTCGGGGTGGGGAGTACTTC. Residues: CATSRGRGGEYF. The chain is built from TRBV15 and TRBJ2-5; D is possibly TRBD2 (5 bases). The CDR3 consists of 12 residues. The ends were cut back, 1 base at V and 12 bases at J, with 12 bases in the middle. Germline assignment: CDR1 LNHNV and CDR2 YYDKDF (reference sequence).

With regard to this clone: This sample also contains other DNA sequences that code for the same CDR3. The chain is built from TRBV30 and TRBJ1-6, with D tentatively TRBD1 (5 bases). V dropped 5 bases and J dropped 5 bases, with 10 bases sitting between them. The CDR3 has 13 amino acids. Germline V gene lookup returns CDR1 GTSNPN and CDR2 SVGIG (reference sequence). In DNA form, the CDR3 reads TGTGCCTGGTCCGGGGGGAATAATTCACCCCTCCACTTT. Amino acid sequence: CAWSGGNNSPLHF. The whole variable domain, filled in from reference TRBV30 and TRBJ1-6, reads SQTIHQWPATLVQPVGSPLSLECTVEGTSNPNLYWYRQAAGRGLQLLFYSVGIGQISSEVPQNLSASRPQDRQFILSSKKLLLSDSGFYLCAWSGGNNSPLHFGNGTRLTVT.

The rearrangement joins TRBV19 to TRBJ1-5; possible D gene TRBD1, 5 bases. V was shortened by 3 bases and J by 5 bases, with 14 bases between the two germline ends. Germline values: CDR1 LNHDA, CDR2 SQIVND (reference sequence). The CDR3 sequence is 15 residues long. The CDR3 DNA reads TGTGCCAGTAGTATCAAGGGAGGGGATTATCAGCCCCAGCATTTT. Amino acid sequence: CASSIKGGDYQPQHF.

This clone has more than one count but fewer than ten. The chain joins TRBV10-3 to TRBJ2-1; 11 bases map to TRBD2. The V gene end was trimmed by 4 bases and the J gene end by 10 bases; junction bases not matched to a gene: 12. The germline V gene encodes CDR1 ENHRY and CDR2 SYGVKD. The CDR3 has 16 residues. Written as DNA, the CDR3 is TGTGCCATCAGTGTTTATAGCGGGAGGGGCGCGGAGGAGCAGTTCTTC. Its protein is CAISVYSGRGAEEQFF.

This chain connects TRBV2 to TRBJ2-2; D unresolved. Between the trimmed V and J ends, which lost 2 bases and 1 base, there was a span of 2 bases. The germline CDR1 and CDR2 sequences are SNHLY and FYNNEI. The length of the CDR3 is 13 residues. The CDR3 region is CASSEQNTGELFF. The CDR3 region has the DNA TGTGCCAGCAGTGAACAGAACACCGGGGAGCTGTTTTTT.

CDR3 coding DNA: TGTGCCAGCAGTGAACCCGGACGGGATGAAGCTTTCTTT. Its translation is CASSEPGRDEAFF. The rearrangement uses TRBV25-1 and TRBJ1-1; D is unresolved. Germline assignment: CDR1 MGHDK and CDR2 SYGVNS. The CDR3 has 13 residues. With 2 bases removed from V and 7 bases from J, the gap between germline ends came to 11 bases.